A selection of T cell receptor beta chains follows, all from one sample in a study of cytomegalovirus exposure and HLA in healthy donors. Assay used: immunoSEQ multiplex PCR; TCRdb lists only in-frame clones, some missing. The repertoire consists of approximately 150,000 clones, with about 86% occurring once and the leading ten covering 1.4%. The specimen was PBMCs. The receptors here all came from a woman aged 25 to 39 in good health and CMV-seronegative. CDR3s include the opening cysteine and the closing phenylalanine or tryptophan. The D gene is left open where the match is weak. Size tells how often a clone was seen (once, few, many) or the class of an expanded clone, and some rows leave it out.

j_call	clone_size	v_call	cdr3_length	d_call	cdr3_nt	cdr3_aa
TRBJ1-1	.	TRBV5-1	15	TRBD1	TGCGCCAGCAGCGCCGGGACAGGGATAAGCACTGAAGCTTTCTTT	CASSAGTGISTEAFF
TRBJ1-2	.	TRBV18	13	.	TGTGCCAGCTCACTGACATTAAACTATGGCTACACCTTC	CASSLTLNYGYTF
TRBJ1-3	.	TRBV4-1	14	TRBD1	TGCGCCAGCAGCCTACAGGGGCAGTGGGACACCATATATTTT	CASSLQGQWDTIYF
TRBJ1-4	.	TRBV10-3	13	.	TGTGCCATCAGTGAACGGAGTAATGAAAAACTGTTTTTT	CAISERSNEKLFF
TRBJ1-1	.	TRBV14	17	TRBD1	TGTGCCAGCAGCCAAGATGGGCAGGGGGCGCTTAACACTGAAGCTTTCTTT	CASSQDGQGALNTEAFF
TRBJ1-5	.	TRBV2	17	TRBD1	TGTGCCAGCAGTGAGGGCCCGACAGGGCCTGGCAATCAGCCCCAGCATTTT	CASSEGPTGPGNQPQHF
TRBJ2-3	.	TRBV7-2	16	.	TGTGCCAGCAGCTTAGCCCCCGGGGGTTTCACAGATACGCAGTATTTT	CASSLAPGGFTDTQYF
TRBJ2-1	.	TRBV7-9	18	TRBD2	TGTGCCAGCAGCTTAAAAGGGACTAGCGGGGCCCGTAGCAATGAGCAGTTCTTC	CASSLKGTSGARSNEQFF
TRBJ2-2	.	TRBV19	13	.	TGTGCCAGTAGTATCGGAGGAGGGTTGGAGCTGTTTTTT	CASSIGGGLELFF
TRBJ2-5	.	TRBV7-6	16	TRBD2	TGTGCCAGCAGCCAAACCGGACTAGCGGGGATAGAGACCCAGTACTTC	CASSQTGLAGIETQYF
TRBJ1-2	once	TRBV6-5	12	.	TGTGCCAGCAGGGGGCGTCGACGCGGCTACACCTTC	CASRGRRRGYTF
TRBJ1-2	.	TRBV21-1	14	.	TGTGCCAGCAGCACACCGACAGCTAACTATGGCTACACCTTC	CASSTPTANYGYTF
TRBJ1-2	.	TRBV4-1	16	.	TGCGCCAGCAGCCAAGCTGGTGGCAGGGCGGTGGATGGCTACACCTTC	CASSQAGGRAVDGYTF
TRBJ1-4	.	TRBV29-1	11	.	TGCAGCGTTGATCACAATCAGGGTAGGATTTTT	CSVDHNQGRIF
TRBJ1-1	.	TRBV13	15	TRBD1	TGTGCCAGCAGCGTACAGGGGGCGGGGAACACTGAAGCTTTCTTT	CASSVQGAGNTEAFF
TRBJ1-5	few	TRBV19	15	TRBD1	TGTGCCAGTAGCACTGGGACAGGTAGCAATCAGCCCCAGCATTTT	CASSTGTGSNQPQHF
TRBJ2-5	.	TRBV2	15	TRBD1	TGTGCCAGCAGAAACCGGGACAGCCAAAAAGAGACCCAGTACTTC	CASRNRDSQKETQYF
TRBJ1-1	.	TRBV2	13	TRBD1	TGTGCCAGCAGTGACGGACAGGCCCCTGAAGCTTTCTTT	CASSDGQAPEAFF
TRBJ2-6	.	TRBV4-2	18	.	TGTGCCAGCAGCCAAGAGTCGAGGGGGAGCTCTGGGGCCAACGTCCTGACTTTC	CASSQESRGSSGANVLTF
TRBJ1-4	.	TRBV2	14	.	TGTGCCAGCAGTGGCCGGACTGAGAATGAAAAACTGTTTTTT	CASSGRTENEKLFF
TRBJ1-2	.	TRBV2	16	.	TGTGCCAGCAGTGAAGTTGTCGTGTCAGGGTGGTATGGCTACACCTTC	CASSEVVVSGWYGYTF
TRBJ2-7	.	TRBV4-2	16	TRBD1	TGTGCCAGCAGCCACTTCACAGGGGACGGGGCCTACGAGCAGTACTTC	CASSHFTGDGAYEQYF
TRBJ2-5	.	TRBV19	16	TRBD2	TGTGCCAGTAGTATAGATACTAGCGGTATAACGGAGACCCAGTACTTC	CASSIDTSGITETQYF
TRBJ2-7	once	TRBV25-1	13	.	TGTGCCAGCAGTTCGCCGGGACACATCGAGCAGTACTTC	CASSSPGHIEQYF